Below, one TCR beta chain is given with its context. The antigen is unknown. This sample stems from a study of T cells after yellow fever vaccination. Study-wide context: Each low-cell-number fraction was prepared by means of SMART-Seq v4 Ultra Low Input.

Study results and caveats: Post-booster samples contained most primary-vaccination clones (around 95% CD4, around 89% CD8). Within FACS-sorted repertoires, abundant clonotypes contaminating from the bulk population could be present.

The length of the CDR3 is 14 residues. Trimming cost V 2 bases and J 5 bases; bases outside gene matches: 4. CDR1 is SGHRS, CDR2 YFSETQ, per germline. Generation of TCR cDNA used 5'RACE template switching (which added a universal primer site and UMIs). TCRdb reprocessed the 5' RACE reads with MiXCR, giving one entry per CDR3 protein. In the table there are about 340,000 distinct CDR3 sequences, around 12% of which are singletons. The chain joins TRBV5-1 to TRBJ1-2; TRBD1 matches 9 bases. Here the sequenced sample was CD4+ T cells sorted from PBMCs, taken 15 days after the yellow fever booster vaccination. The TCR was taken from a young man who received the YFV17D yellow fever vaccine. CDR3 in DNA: TGCGCCAGCAGCTTACCGGGACAGGGTTATGGCTACACCTTC. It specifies CASSLPGQGYGYTF. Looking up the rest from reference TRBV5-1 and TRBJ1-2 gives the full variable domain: KAGVTQTPRYLIKTRGQQVTLSCSPISGHRSVSWYQQTPGQGLQFLFEYFSETQRNKGNFPGRFSGRQFSNSRSEMNVSTLELGDSALYLCASSLPGQGYGYTFGSGTRLTVV.